These 26 T cell receptor beta chains were all obtained from the same sample, sequenced in a study of blood T cell repertoires in COVID-19. The protocol was immunoSEQ multiplex PCR, while the TCRdb copy is restricted to in-frame clones and leaves out a portion. The sample comprises 150,000 or so clones, about four fifths of which are singletons, and roughly 1.5% rests with the top ten. The specimen was peripheral blood. The receptor source for this set is a human donor in a cohort sampled during active COVID-19.

The rearrangement joins TRBV10-2 to TRBJ1-4; D possibly corresponds to TRBD1 (5 bases). Trimming left V 4 bases short and J 7 bases short, with 7 bases between. The CDR3 covers 12 residues. In germline, CDR1 is WSHSY, CDR2 SAAADI. The CDR3 sequence: CASSGGVEKLFF. The CDR3 nucleotides are TGCGCCAGCAGTGGGGGGGTTGAAAAACTGTTTTTT.

The chain couples TRBV6-2 or TRBV6-3 to TRBJ1-1; 7 bases match TRBD1. The length of the CDR3 is 16 residues. V dropped 2 bases and J dropped 3; count of bases not matched to a gene: 9. From germline, CDR1 is MNHEY and CDR2 SVGEGT. CDR3 sequence: CASSYPRTGLDTEAFF. The CDR3 DNA follows: TGTGCCAGCAGTTACCCGCGGACAGGATTGGACACTGAAGCTTTCTTT.

The chain employs TRBV11-3 and TRBJ2-1; the match to TRBD1 covers 10 bases. Germline-derived CDR1 and CDR2 are SGHNT and YENEEA. The CDR3 spans 16 residues. V trimming: 5 bases; J trimming: 5 bases; junction bases outside the gene matches: 9. CDR3 DNA sequence: TGTGCCAGCAGCAACACCGGGACAGGGGCGAACAATGAGCAGTTCTTC. Protein product: CASSNTGTGANNEQFF.

The rearrangement links TRBV9 to TRBJ2-2, with TRBD2 matching over 9 bases. CDR1 and CDR2 (germline): SGDLS, YYNGEE. This CDR3 contains 16 residues. V was pared by 4 bases and J by 6 bases, with 10 bases of the junction left unmatched. In DNA form, the CDR3 reads TGTGCCAGCAGCCCCCGAGCAGCGGGAGGACCCGGGGAGCTGTTTTTT. It is translated as CASSPRAAGGPGELFF.

The chain combines TRBV5-8 with TRBJ2-3; maybe TRBD2 (6 bases). CDR3 size: 15 residues. V lost 5 bases and J lost 2, with 15 bases in between. CDR1 and CDR2 (germline): SGHTS, YDEGEE. The CDR3 sequence: CASSGRGTHTDTQYF. CDR3 in DNA: TGTGCCAGCAGTGGAAGAGGGACTCACACAGATACGCAGTATTTT. The full variable domain, completed using reference TRBV5-8 and TRBJ2-3, is EAGVTQSPTHLIKTRGQQATLRCSPISGHTSVYWYQQALGLGLQFLLWYDEGEERNRGNFPPRFSGRQFPNYSSELNVNALELEDSALYLCASSGRGTHTDTQYFGPGTRLTVL.

CDR3 DNA sequence: TGCGCCAGCAGCTGGGGTGAGCCGGGGGGTGGCTACACCTTC. Translating it yields CASSWGEPGGGYTF. The chain recombines TRBV5-1 with TRBJ1-2; the D gene is possibly TRBD1 (5 bases). The germline CDR1 and CDR2 sequences are SGHRS and YFSETQ. V was pared by 3 bases and J by 7 bases, with 16 bases between. The CDR3 consists of 14 residues.

The rearrangement links TRBV14 to TRBJ1-4; D is unresolved. The CDR3 is 15 amino acids. Trimming removed 0 bases from V and 6 bases from J, with 11 bases in between. CDR1 SGHDN and CDR2 FVKESK come from the germline V gene. CDR3 amino acids: CASSQERRPDEKLFF. The CDR3 bases are TGTGCCAGCAGCCAAGAACGGAGACCCGATGAAAAACTGTTTTTT. Supplemented by reference TRBV14 and TRBJ1-4, the full variable domain reads EAGVTQFPSHSVIEKGQTVTLRCDPISGHDNLYWYRRVMGKEIKFLLHFVKESKQDESGMPNNRFLAERTGGTYSTLKVQPAELEDSGVYFCASSQERRPDEKLFFGSGTQLSVL.

This chain connects TRBV6-1 to TRBJ2-7; 7 nucleotides align to TRBD1. V dropped 2 bases and J dropped 0; count of bases not matched to a gene: 7. The CDR3 is 16 amino acids. Germline V gene data show CDR1 as MNHNS and CDR2 as SASEGT. The CDR3 DNA sequence: TGTGCCAGCAGTGAACCTGGACAGGCTACCTCCTACGAGCAGTACTTC. Residues: CASSEPGQATSYEQYF.

This clone was found once. The chain is built from TRBV5-8 and TRBJ2-3; D remains ambiguous. V lost 4 bases, J lost 4 bases, and 16 bases lay in between. Germline lookup yields CDR1 SGHTS and CDR2 YDEGEE. This CDR3 comprises 15 residues. DNA of the CDR3: TGTGCCAGCAGCCCGGGTGACGGCTCGGCAGATACGCAGTATTTT. Protein product: CASSPGDGSADTQYF.

V is TRBV5-1 and J is TRBJ2-5; D perhaps matches TRBD2 (6 bases). CDR3 length: 15 amino acids. Germline V lookup: CDR1 SGHRS, CDR2 YFSETQ. V dropped 0 bases and J dropped 2 bases, with 11 bases sitting between them. The CDR3: CASSLGLAQQETQYF. DNA of the CDR3: TGCGCCAGCAGCTTGGGGCTAGCGCAACAAGAGACCCAGTACTTC.

The V call is TRBV19, the J call TRBJ2-3, with 8 bases that match TRBD2. CDR1 LNHDA and CDR2 SQIVND come from the germline V gene (reference sequence). Germline trimming cut 7 bases from V and 2 bases from J; bases unmatched to any gene: 8. This CDR3 is built from 15 residues. In DNA, the CDR3 is TGTGCCAGTACTCTCCGGGGGGGAGACACAGATACGCAGTATTTT. Translation gives CASTLRGGDTDTQYF. Based on the CDR3 plus reference TRBV19 and TRBJ2-3, the full variable domain is DGGITQSPKYLFRKEGQNVTLSCEQNLNHDAMYWYRQDPGQGLRLIYYSQIVNDFQKGDIAEGYSVSREKKESFPLTVTSAQKNPTAFYLCASTLRGGDTDTQYFGPGTRLTVL.

V gene TRBV3-1 (or the pseudogene TRBV3-2) combines with J gene TRBJ1-1; maybe TRBD1 (6 bases). Trimming left V 7 bases short and J 0 bases short, with 12 bases between. Per the germline V gene, CDR1 is LGHDT and CDR2 is YNNKEL (reference sequence). The CDR3 length is 14 residues. The CDR3 nucleotides are TGTGCCAGCATGGCCGGGACAATGAACACTGAAGCTTTCTTT. Its protein product is CASMAGTMNTEAFF.

The chain employs TRBV4-1 and TRBJ1-1, with D unclear. Germline V gives CDR1 MGHRA, CDR2 YSYEKL. Trimming removed 0 bases at V and 5 bases at J, with 7 bases between. The CDR3 loop spans 13 amino acids. The CDR3 nucleotides are TGCGCCAGCAGCCAAGAGGGAGGGACTGAAGCTTTCTTT. This translates into CASSQEGGTEAFF.

This clone was seen a few times. The V call is TRBV3-1 (or the pseudogene TRBV3-2), the J call TRBJ1-6; no firm D call. The CDR3 runs 16 residues. V was clipped by 1 base and J by 0 bases, with 7 bases between them. Germline V gives CDR1 LGHDT, CDR2 YNNKEL (reference sequence). In nucleotides, the CDR3 is TGTGCCAGCAGCCAAGGGTACAGCTCCTATAATTCACCCCTCCACTTT. Translating it yields CASSQGYSSYNSPLHF.

The chain employs TRBV5-1 and TRBJ1-1, with 9 bases identical to TRBD1. Germline V gene data show CDR1 as SGHRS and CDR2 as YFSETQ. The CDR3 extends over 15 amino acids. The trim removed 7 bases at V and 6 bases at J, leaving 13 bases unmatched. The CDR3 DNA follows: TGCGCCAGCCAGAGGGGACAGGGTAGCGCCTCTGAAGCTTTCTTT. Its translation is CASQRGQGSASEAFF.

The chain has TRBV5-1 and TRBJ2-3; TRBD2 agrees at 12 bases. With 5 bases clipped from V and 3 bases from J, the junction kept 4 bases outside the gene matches. The CDR3 runs 15 residues. Germline V gives CDR1 SGHRS, CDR2 YFSETQ. CDR3 DNA sequence: TGCGCCAGCAGGCCTAGCGGGAGGGGAACAGATACGCAGTATTTT. This translates into CASRPSGRGTDTQYF.

The V call is TRBV28, the J call TRBJ2-7, with 9 bases aligning to TRBD1. Germline-derived CDR1 and CDR2 are MDHEN and SYDVKM. V was pared by 4 bases and J by 4 bases, with 8 bases of the junction left unmatched. CDR3 length: 15 residues. The chain's CDR3 is CASSSPGQGTYEQYF. The CDR3 region has the DNA TGTGCCAGCAGTTCCCCCGGACAGGGGACGTACGAGCAGTACTTC.

CDR3 sequence (DNA): TGTGCCAGTAGTACGAGGGATGGGGAGACCCAGTACTTC. It encodes CASSTRDGETQYF. The chain links TRBV19 to TRBJ2-5; D is possibly TRBD2 (5 bases). The germline CDR1 and CDR2 sequences are LNHDA and SQIVND (reference sequence). This CDR3 comprises 13 residues. V shed 4 bases and J shed 5 bases, with 11 bases lying between them. Full variable domain (remainder filled in from reference TRBV19 and TRBJ2-5): DGGITQSPKYLFRKEGQNVTLSCEQNLNHDAMYWYRQDPGQGLRLIYYSQIVNDFQKGDIAEGYSVSREKKESFPLTVTSAQKNPTAFYLCASSTRDGETQYFGPGTRLLVL.

V and J are TRBV29-1 and TRBJ2-1, with 8 nucleotides matching TRBD1. V trimming: 1 base; J trimming: 7 bases; junction bases outside the gene matches: 9. The CDR3 sequence is 15 residues long. CDR1 and CDR2 from the germline V gene are SQVTM and ANQGSEA. The CDR3: CSVEVARTGTNEQFF. CDR3 in DNA: TGCAGCGTTGAAGTGGCTAGGACAGGGACTAATGAGCAGTTCTTC.

The chain recombines TRBV28 with TRBJ2-2; a weak D match, TRBD2 (5 bases). The CDR3 is 14 residues long. Trimming removed 5 bases at V and 3 bases at J, with 10 bases between. Germline V CDR1 and CDR2: MDHEN, SYDVKM. Written as DNA, the CDR3 is TGTGCCAGCAGTCCCGGAGGAGACACCGGGGAGCTGTTTTTT. The encoded protein is CASSPGGDTGELFF.

This chain's CDR3 is CASSESGSGYEQYF. For the CDR3, the DNA is TGTGCCAGCAGTGAATCGGGCAGCGGTTACGAGCAGTACTTC. The chain employs TRBV25-1 and TRBJ2-7; TRBD2 is a possible D gene (5 bases). Germline CDR1 is MGHDK and CDR2 is SYGVNS. Trimming removed 1 base from V and 4 bases from J, with 11 bases in between. This CDR3 has 14 amino acids.

The rearrangement uses TRBV30 and TRBJ2-2, with 7 bases lining up with TRBD1. Trimming took 4 bases from V and 5 from J; bases not matched to a gene: 10. This CDR3 comprises 15 residues. CDR1 is GTSNPN, CDR2 SVGIG, per germline (reference sequence). The CDR3 loop is CAWTNNRGGTGELFF. As DNA, the CDR3 is TGTGCCTGGACAAATAACAGGGGCGGGACCGGGGAGCTGTTTTTT.

The chain recombines TRBV11-2 with TRBJ1-1, with D unresolved. CDR3 length equals 13 residues. V was pared by 3 bases and J by 6 bases, with 11 bases between. Germline V lookup: CDR1 SGHAT, CDR2 FQNNGV. CDR3: CASSLGSRPEAFF. The CDR3 nucleotides read TGTGCCAGCAGCTTGGGCAGTAGACCTGAAGCTTTCTTT.

The rearrangement uses TRBV19 and TRBJ1-2, with TRBD1 as a possible D gene (5 bases). The CDR3 covers 15 residues. Germline lookup yields CDR1 LNHDA and CDR2 SQIVND (reference sequence). Trimming cost V 5 bases and J 2 bases, with 15 bases left between them. The CDR3 region has the DNA TGTGCCAGTAGTCCACAGGCCGGCCCCAACTATGGCTACACCTTC. This gives the protein CASSPQAGPNYGYTF.

The CDR3 region is CASSTSGQETQYF. CDR3 DNA: TGTGCCAGTAGTACTAGCGGTCAAGAGACCCAGTACTTC. J is TRBJ2-5 and V is TRBV19; 7 bases match TRBD2. The V and J ends lost 4 bases and 2 bases, in that order; junction bases with no gene match: 1. Germline V gene data show CDR1 as LNHDA and CDR2 as SQIVND (reference sequence). The CDR3 is 13 residues long.

This chain links TRBV19 with TRBJ2-7, with TRBD1 identical over 7 bases. The CDR3 is 17 amino acids. Looked up from germline, CDR1 is LNHDA and CDR2 is SQIVND (reference sequence). V was pared by 1 base and J by 2 bases, with 11 bases of the junction left unmatched. CDR3 protein: CASSIGPLSTGAYEQYF. In nucleotides, the CDR3 is TGTGCCAGTAGTATAGGTCCCCTCTCAACAGGGGCCTACGAGCAGTACTTC.